These 20 T cell receptor beta chains were sequenced from one sample in a study of graft-versus-host responses after intestinal transplantation. This table comes from immunoSEQ multiplex PCR, and its TCRdb copy is limited to in-frame clones, with some not included. The table lists about 5,000 clones, 65% to 90% of them singletons. Intraepithelial and lamina propria lymphocytes were freed from processed graft tissue. The sample in question was ileum tissue, obtained 156 days after intestinal transplant. These receptors came from a human patient who received an intestinal transplant, so some T cells may come from the graft donor.

This chain links TRBV7-2 with TRBJ1-1, with 7 nucleotides matching TRBD1. CDR1 and CDR2 from the germline V gene are SGHTA and FQGNSA. This CDR3 has 14 residues. The trim removed 2 bases at V and 10 bases at J, leaving 10 bases unmatched. The CDR3 bases are TGTGCCAGCAGCTTAAACAGGGGAGTTTGGCGAGCTTTCTTT. Translating gives CASSLNRGVWRAFF.

The chain couples TRBV28 to TRBJ2-3; either TRBD1 or TRBD2 may supply D (5 bases each). The V end was cut by 5 bases, the J end by 4 bases, with 13 bases between. The CDR3 runs 14 residues. Germline V gene data show CDR1 as MDHEN and CDR2 as SYDVKM. CDR3 protein: CASSLWDPPDTQYF. The CDR3 bases are TGTGCCAGCAGTCTTTGGGACCCCCCAGATACGCAGTATTTT.

The chain combines TRBV4-3 with TRBJ2-3, with D hard to call. V dropped 0 bases and J dropped 14 bases, with 15 bases sitting between them. This CDR3 is built from 13 residues. Germline V lookup: CDR1 LGHNA, CDR2 YSLEER. The DNA for the CDR3 is TGCGCCAGCAGCCAAGATCGTGGCTATGCGGTGTATTTT. This sequence encodes CASSQDRGYAVYF.

The chain's CDR3 is CASSLVNVLWETQYF. The CDR3 nucleotides read TGTGCCAGCAGCTTGGTTAACGTTCTCTGGGAGACCCAGTACTTC. This chain joins TRBV7-9 and TRBJ2-5; D is uncertain. V was cut by 3 bases and J by 5 bases, with 16 bases left in between. This CDR3 spans 15 amino acids. Germline loops: CDR1 SEHNR, CDR2 FQNEAQ (reference sequence).

This clone was seen only once. This chain joins TRBV6-1 and TRBJ2-7; TRBD1 might be the D (5 bases). The CDR3 covers 13 residues. Germline-derived CDR1 and CDR2 are MNHNS and SASEGT. Trimming took 1 base from V and 9 from J, leaving 13 bases between them. The CDR3: CASSEVQQGRQYF. For the CDR3, the DNA is TGTGCCAGCAGTGAAGTCCAGCAGGGCAGGCAGTACTTC.

This clone has a handful of counts. The chain links TRBV25-1 to TRBJ2-1; 9 nucleotides agree with TRBD2. Germline lookup yields CDR1 MGHDK and CDR2 SYGVNS. This CDR3 comprises 15 residues. The junction had 3 bases not matched to a gene; V was cut back by 2 bases and J by 4 bases. CDR3 loop: CASSELAGSYNEQFF. The CDR3 DNA reads as TGTGCCAGCAGTGAACTAGCGGGATCATACAATGAGCAGTTCTTC.

In its sample, this clone was seen once. The genes are TRBV4-1 and TRBJ2-3; the D is unclear. V was trimmed by 0 bases and J by 3 bases, leaving 4 bases between them. This CDR3 spans 13 amino acids. Germline V gene lookup returns CDR1 MGHRA and CDR2 YSYEKL. CDR3 sequence (DNA): TGCGCCAGCAGCCAAGACGGGACAGATACGCAGTATTTT. Translation gives CASSQDGTDTQYF.

The genes are TRBV6-1 and TRBJ2-7; D unclear. The CDR3 consists of 13 residues. Germline assignment: CDR1 MNHNS and CDR2 SASEGT. V was cut by 5 bases and J by 2 bases, with 10 bases left in between. The CDR3: CASSPRAPYEQYF. In DNA, the CDR3 is TGTGCCAGCAGTCCACGGGCTCCCTACGAGCAGTACTTC.

This sequence joins TRBV27 and TRBJ2-4; tentatively, D is TRBD2 (6 bases). The germline gives CDR1 MNHEY, CDR2 SMNVEV (reference sequence). The CDR3 runs to 14 residues. V lost 0 bases and J 7 bases, leaving 10 bases between the germline ends. CDR3 bases: TGTGCCAGCAGTTTATCGGCAGGGAGGAACATTCAGTACTTC. It codes for CASSLSAGRNIQYF.

This clone was seen a single time. The chain combines TRBV4-2 with TRBJ2-5; 8 bases line up with TRBD1. Germline loops: CDR1 LGHNA, CDR2 YNFKEQ. The CDR3 spans 15 residues. With V trimmed by 2 bases and J by 1 base, 3 bases remained unmatched. CDR3 region: CASSQRQGTQETQYF. The CDR3 DNA follows: TGTGCCAGCAGCCAAAGACAGGGGACCCAAGAGACCCAGTACTTC.

The chain joins TRBV6-6 to TRBJ1-4; 8 bases agree with TRBD1. J lost 5 bases, V lost 7 bases, and 9 bases had no gene match. There are 15 residues in the CDR3. Germline CDR1 reads MNHNY; CDR2 reads SVGAGI (reference sequence). The CDR3 protein is CASNRGGTGNEKLFF. The CDR3 DNA sequence: TGTGCCAGCAACCGAGGCGGGACAGGCAATGAAAAACTGTTTTTT.

The genes are TRBV7-9 and TRBJ2-7; 9 bases match TRBD2. CDR3 length: 15 residues. Trimming cost V 4 bases and J 5 bases; bases outside gene matches: 9. CDR1 is SEHNR, CDR2 FQNEAQ, per germline (reference sequence). CDR3 loop: CASSSAPIAGDEQYF. DNA of the CDR3: TGTGCCAGCAGCTCCGCCCCGATAGCGGGGGACGAGCAGTACTTC.

The V gene is TRBV28, the J gene TRBJ2-5; TRBD1 agrees at 7 bases. The CDR3 covers 16 residues. Trimming removed 3 bases from V and 2 bases from J; junction bases left unmatched: 9. Germline values: CDR1 MDHEN, CDR2 SYDVKM. DNA for the CDR3: TGTGCCAGCAGTTTTGGAGCGACAGGGCGGCAAGAGACCCAGTACTTC. Its translation is CASSFGATGRQETQYF.

J is TRBJ1-1 and V is TRBV19, with D possibly TRBD1 on 5 matching bases. In germline, CDR1 is LNHDA, CDR2 SQIVND (reference sequence). The CDR3 consists of 15 residues. Trimming removed 8 bases at V and 1 base at J, with 17 bases between. As DNA, the CDR3 is TGTGCCAGTGGAGGGACGGGACTCCCGAACACTGAAGCTTTCTTT. Protein product: CASGGTGLPNTEAFF.

The chain joins TRBV29-1 to TRBJ2-5, with D unresolved. The CDR3 is 12 residues long. With 3 bases removed from V and 7 bases from J, the gap between germline ends came to 12 bases. Germline CDR1 and CDR2: SQVTM and ANQGSEA. CDR3 loop: CSVEAFKATQYF. In DNA form, the CDR3 reads TGCAGCGTTGAGGCTTTTAAGGCGACCCAGTACTTC. Full variable domain (remainder filled in from reference TRBV29-1 and TRBJ2-5): SAVISQKPSRDICQRGTSLTIQCQVDSQVTMMFWYRQQPGQSLTLIATANQGSEATYESGFVIDKFPISRPNLTFSTLTVSNMSPEDSSIYLCSVEAFKATQYFGPGTRLLVL.

The CDR3 loop is CASSTTGTGINEQFF. The CDR3 DNA reads as TGTGCCAGCAGCACAACCGGGACAGGGATTAATGAGCAGTTCTTC. The chain links TRBV11-2 to TRBJ2-1, with 9 nucleotides matching TRBD1. The CDR3 is 15 amino acids. The germline V gene has CDR1 SGHAT and CDR2 FQNNGV. The junction had 9 bases not matched to a gene; V was cut back by 5 bases and J by 7 bases.

The CDR3: CASSLADRVSYEQYF. CDR3 DNA: TGTGCCAGCAGCTTGGCGGACAGGGTGTCCTACGAGCAGTACTTC. This rearrangement joins TRBV5-6 to TRBJ2-7; 8 nucleotides align to TRBD1. The CDR3 has 15 amino acids. Trimming at V came to 0 bases and at J to 1 base, leaving 3 bases not matched to a gene. Looked up from germline, CDR1 is SGHDT and CDR2 is YYEEEE.

The chain couples TRBV5-1 to TRBJ2-3; 8 nucleotides align to TRBD2. V lost 4 bases and J lost 0; bases outside the gene matches: 7. CDR1 is SGHRS and CDR2 is YFSETQ in the germline V gene. The CDR3 sequence is 16 residues long. The CDR3 sequence: CASSSERGGSTDTQYF. The CDR3 bases are TGCGCCAGCAGCAGTGAACGGGGGGGAAGCACAGATACGCAGTATTTT. Complete variable domain (other parts from reference TRBV5-1 and TRBJ2-3): KAGVTQTPRYLIKTRGQQVTLSCSPISGHRSVSWYQQTPGQGLQFLFEYFSETQRNKGNFPGRFSGRQFSNSRSEMNVSTLELGDSALYLCASSSERGGSTDTQYFGPGTRLTVL.

This clone turned up a few times. The chain is built from TRBV7-4 and TRBJ1-2, with D tentatively TRBD1 (6 bases). This CDR3 is built from 15 residues. Trimming shortened V by 2 bases and J by 3 bases, and 13 bases separated the two germline ends. CDR1 and CDR2 from the germline V gene are SGHVT and SQSDAQ. The CDR3 nucleotides are TGTGCCAGCAGCTTAACAGGGTTGCTCGACTATGGCTACACCTTC. This gives the protein CASSLTGLLDYGYTF.

The chain carries TRBV2 and TRBJ1-5, with D maybe TRBD1 (6 bases). Germline V gives CDR1 SNHLY, CDR2 FYNNEI. The CDR3 spans 14 residues. Trimming took off 6 bases at V and 3 bases at J, with 12 bases between the two ends. The CDR3 sequence is CASRDRSLNQPQHF. DNA for the CDR3: TGTGCCAGCAGGGACAGAAGCCTCAATCAGCCCCAGCATTTT.